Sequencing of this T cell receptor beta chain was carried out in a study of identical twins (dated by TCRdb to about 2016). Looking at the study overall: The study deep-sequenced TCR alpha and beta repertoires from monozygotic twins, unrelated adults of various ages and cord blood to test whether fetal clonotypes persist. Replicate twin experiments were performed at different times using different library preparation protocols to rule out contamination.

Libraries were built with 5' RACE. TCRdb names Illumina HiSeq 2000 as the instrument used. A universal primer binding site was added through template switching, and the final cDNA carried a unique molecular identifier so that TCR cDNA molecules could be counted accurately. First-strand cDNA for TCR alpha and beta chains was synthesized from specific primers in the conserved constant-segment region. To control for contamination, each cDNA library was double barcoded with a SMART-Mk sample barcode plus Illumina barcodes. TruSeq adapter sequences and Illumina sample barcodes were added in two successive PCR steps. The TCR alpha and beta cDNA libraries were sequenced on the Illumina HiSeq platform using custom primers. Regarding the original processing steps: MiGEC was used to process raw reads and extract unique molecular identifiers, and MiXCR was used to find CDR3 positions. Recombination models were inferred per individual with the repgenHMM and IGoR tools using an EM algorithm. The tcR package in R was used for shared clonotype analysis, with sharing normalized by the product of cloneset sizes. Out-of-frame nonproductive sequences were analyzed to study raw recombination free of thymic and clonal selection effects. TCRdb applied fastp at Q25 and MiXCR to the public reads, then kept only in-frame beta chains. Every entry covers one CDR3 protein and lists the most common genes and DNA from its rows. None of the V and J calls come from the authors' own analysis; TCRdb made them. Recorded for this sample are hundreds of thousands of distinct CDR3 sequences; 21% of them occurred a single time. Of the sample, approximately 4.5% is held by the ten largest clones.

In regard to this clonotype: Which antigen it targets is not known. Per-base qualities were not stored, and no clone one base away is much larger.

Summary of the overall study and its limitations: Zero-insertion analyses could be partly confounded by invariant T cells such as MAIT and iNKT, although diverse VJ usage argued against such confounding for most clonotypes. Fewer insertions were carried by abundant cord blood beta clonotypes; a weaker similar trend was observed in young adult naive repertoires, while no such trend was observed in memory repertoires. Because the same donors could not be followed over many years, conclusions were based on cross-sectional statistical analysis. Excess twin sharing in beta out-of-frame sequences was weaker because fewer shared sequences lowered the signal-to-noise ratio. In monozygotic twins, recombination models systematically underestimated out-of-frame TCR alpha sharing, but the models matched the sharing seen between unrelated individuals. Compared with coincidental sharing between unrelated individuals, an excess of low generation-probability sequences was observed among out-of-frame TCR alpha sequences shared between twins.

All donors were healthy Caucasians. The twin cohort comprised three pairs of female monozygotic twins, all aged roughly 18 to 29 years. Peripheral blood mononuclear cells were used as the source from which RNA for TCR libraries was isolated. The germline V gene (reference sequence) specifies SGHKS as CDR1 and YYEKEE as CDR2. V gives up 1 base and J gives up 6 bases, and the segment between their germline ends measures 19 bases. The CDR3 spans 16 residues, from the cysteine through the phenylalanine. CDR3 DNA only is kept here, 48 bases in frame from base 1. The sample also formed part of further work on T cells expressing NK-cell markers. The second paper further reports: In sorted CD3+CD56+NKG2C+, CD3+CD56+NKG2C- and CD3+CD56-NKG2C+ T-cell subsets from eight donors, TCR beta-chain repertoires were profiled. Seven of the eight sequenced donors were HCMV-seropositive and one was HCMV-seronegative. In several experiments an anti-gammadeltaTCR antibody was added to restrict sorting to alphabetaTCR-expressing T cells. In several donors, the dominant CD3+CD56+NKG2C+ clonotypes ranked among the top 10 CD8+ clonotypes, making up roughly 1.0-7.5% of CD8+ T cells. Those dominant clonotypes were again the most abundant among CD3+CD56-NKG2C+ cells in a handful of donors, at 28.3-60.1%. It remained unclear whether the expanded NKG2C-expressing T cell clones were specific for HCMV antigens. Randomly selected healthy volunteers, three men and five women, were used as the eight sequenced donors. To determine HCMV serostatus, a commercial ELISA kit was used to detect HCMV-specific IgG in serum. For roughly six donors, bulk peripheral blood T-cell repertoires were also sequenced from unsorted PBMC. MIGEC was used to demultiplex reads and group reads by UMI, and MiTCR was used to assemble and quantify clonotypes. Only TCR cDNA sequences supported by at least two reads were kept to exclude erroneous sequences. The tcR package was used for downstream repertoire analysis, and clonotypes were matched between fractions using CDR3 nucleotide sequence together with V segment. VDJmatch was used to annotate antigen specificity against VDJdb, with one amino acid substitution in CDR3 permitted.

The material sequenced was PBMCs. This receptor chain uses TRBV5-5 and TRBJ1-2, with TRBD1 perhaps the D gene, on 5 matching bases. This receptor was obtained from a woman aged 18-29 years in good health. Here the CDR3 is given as CASSLPGPLVTDGYTF. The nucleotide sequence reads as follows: TGTGCCAGCAGCTTGCCAGGGCCCCTCGTGACGGATGGCTACACCTTC.